The 3 T cell receptor beta chains below were found in one sample sequenced in a study of cytomegalovirus exposure and HLA in healthy donors. Some clones are missing from TCRdb's copy, which holds only in-frame ones; the method was immunoSEQ multiplex PCR. The profile shows 120,000 or so clones, approximately 95% of them singletons. The sequencing sample was made of PBMCs. These receptors all stem from a man aged 18 to 29 in good health and CMV-seronegative.

The chain employs TRBV5-1 and TRBJ2-5, with D possibly matching TRBD1 (6 bases). The CDR3 has 15 amino acids. CDR1 SGHRS and CDR2 YFSETQ come from the germline V gene. Between the trimmed V and J ends, which lost 0 bases and 5 bases, there was a span of 14 bases. CDR3 residues: CASSLEAVRGETQYF. The CDR3 DNA sequence: TGCGCCAGCAGCTTGGAAGCGGTGAGGGGGGAGACCCAGTACTTC.

This clone has just one count. The rearrangement uses TRBV9 and TRBJ2-2, with 12 bases fitting TRBD1. The CDR3 has 17 residues. Germline lookup yields CDR1 SGDLS and CDR2 YYNGEE. The J segment lost 5 bases and the V segment lost 4 bases, leaving 9 bases of the junction unmatched. This CDR3 is CASSTGQGALRTGELFF. For the CDR3, the DNA is TGTGCCAGCAGCACGGGACAGGGGGCCCTGAGGACCGGGGAGCTGTTTTTT.

The chain uses TRBV10-2 and TRBJ1-5; TRBD1 aligns across 10 bases. The germline gives CDR1 WSHSY, CDR2 SAAADI. J was trimmed by 7 bases and V by 5 bases; bases with no gene match: 2. The CDR3 has 13 residues. The CDR3 DNA reads as TGCGCCAGCAGTCGGGACAGGGGCCAGCCCCAGCATTTT. This translates into CASSRDRGQPQHF.